One and the same sample provided the 2 T cell receptor beta chains below, sequenced in a study of T cell responses to AZD1222 COVID-19 vaccine. Sequenced by immunoSEQ multiplex PCR; TCRdb stores in-frame clones only, minus some. The table includes about 150,000 clones, 90% detected once. Sequencing used peripheral blood, obtained on day 0 of AZD1222 vaccination. These receptor sequences come from an adult in good health.

The chain links TRBV7-9 to TRBJ1-2, with TRBD1 matching over 7 bases. V shed 7 bases and J 3 bases; nucleotides not matched to a gene: 14. The V gene's germline CDR1 is SEHNR and CDR2 FQNEAQ (reference sequence). The CDR3 has 16 amino acids. The DNA for the CDR3 is TGTGCCAGCACCTGGGCCAGACAGGGTTACCACTATGGCTACACCTTC. Encoded protein: CASTWARQGYHYGYTF. Using reference TRBV7-9 and TRBJ1-2 for the parts outside the CDR3, the full variable domain is DTGVSQNPRHKITKRGQNVTFRCDPISEHNRLYWYRQTLGQGPEFLTYFQNEAQLEKSRLLSDRFSAERPKGSFSTLEIQRTEQGDSAMYLCASTWARQGYHYGYTFGSGTRLTVV.

The chain uses TRBV27 and TRBJ1-5; tentatively, D is TRBD1 (5 bases). This CDR3 contains 15 residues. The V end lost 4 bases, the J end lost 0 bases, and 10 bases lay between the germline ends. Germline V gives CDR1 MNHEY, CDR2 SMNVEV (reference sequence). CDR3 protein: CASSSGGYSNQPQHF. CDR3 coding DNA: TGTGCCAGCAGTTCGGGGGGTTATAGCAATCAGCCCCAGCATTTT.